This passage covers 23 T cell receptor beta chains from one sample sequenced in a study of identical twins. TCRdb analysed the 5' RACE reads with MiXCR anew, one entry per CDR3 protein. The profile shows more than 1.5 million distinct CDR3 sequences, less than 35% of them singletons. The sample taken for sequencing was cord blood. The receptors here all came from a newborn girl in good health.

This chain connects TRBV15 to TRBJ2-3; D is undetermined. V dropped 0 bases and J dropped 5 bases, with 9 bases sitting between them. The CDR3 sequence is 14 residues long. Looked up from germline, CDR1 is LNHNV and CDR2 is YYDKDF (reference sequence). This chain's CDR3 is CATSRDIAEDTQYF. DNA of the CDR3: TGTGCCACCAGCAGAGATATTGCGGAAGATACGCAGTATTTT.

The rearrangement uses TRBV20-1 and TRBJ1-1; possibly TRBD1 for D (6 bases). The germline V and J ends were trimmed by 5 bases and 1 base, with 14 bases remaining between them. CDR1 is DFQATT and CDR2 is SNEGSKA in the germline V gene (reference sequence). The CDR3 is made up of 14 amino acids. The CDR3 DNA reads as TGCAGTGCTCGGACAGAAATCGGGAACACTGAAGCTTTCTTT. It translates to CSARTEIGNTEAFF.

This clonotype turned up a few times. The chain combines TRBV12-3 or TRBV12-4 with TRBJ2-3; a weak D match, TRBD1 (5 bases). The CDR3 runs to 13 residues. V was shortened by 8 bases and J by 2 bases, with 11 bases between the two germline ends. CDR3 residues: CASGPGHTDTQYF. As DNA, the CDR3 is TGTGCCAGCGGTCCAGGGCACACAGATACGCAGTATTTT.

This clonotype was seen only a few times. The chain has TRBV28 and TRBJ1-6, with D unclear. Germline CDR1 is MDHEN and CDR2 is SYDVKM. The V gene lost 2 bases and the J gene lost 6 bases, with 11 bases spanning the gap. The CDR3 runs 15 residues. The CDR3 DNA reads TGTGCCAGCAGTTTACAGGCCTCCATTAATTCACCCCTCCACTTT. Protein product: CASSLQASINSPLHF.

Notes on this clonotype: A junction end diverges from the germline sequence, so it may reflect a read error. This chain connects TRBV6-1 to TRBJ1-5; maybe TRBD1 (5 bases). Germline V gives CDR1 MNHNS, CDR2 SASEGT. This CDR3 comprises 18 residues. The CDR3 reads CASSEEIRQRHSDQPQHF. In DNA, the CDR3 is TGTGCCAGCAGTGAAGAGATCCGACAGAGACATAGCGATCAGCCCCAGCATTTT.

This clonotype came up many times. This rearrangement joins TRBV28 to TRBJ2-4; 9 bases align to TRBD1. V dropped 4 bases and J dropped 6; count of bases not matched to a gene: 10. The CDR3 contains 16 residues. Germline assignment: CDR1 MDHEN and CDR2 SYDVKM. CDR3 amino acids: CASSSYRGQLVNIQYF. For the CDR3, the DNA is TGTGCCAGCAGTTCCTACAGGGGGCAGTTGGTAAACATTCAGTACTTC.

The CDR3: CASSPRLAGPSPYNEQFF. CDR3 bases: TGTGCCAGCAGCCCCCGACTAGCGGGGCCCAGCCCCTACAATGAGCAGTTCTTC. J is TRBJ2-1 and V is TRBV13; 11 nucleotides line up with TRBD2. The CDR3 contains 18 residues. Trimming cost V 5 bases and J 2 bases; bases outside gene matches: 11. Germline CDR1 reads PRHDT; CDR2 reads FYEKMQ (reference sequence).

The chain is built from TRBV29-1 and TRBJ2-4; 13 bases align to TRBD2. The J segment lost 13 bases and the V segment lost 0 bases, leaving 12 bases of the junction unmatched. CDR1 is SQVTM and CDR2 is ANQGSEA in the germline V gene. The length of the CDR3 is 16 residues. Here the CDR3 DNA reads TGCAGCGTTGAAGACCTGGGACTAGCGGGGTACAATGAGCAGTACTTC. Encoded protein: CSVEDLGLAGYNEQYF.

The V gene is TRBV20-1, the J gene TRBJ1-2, with 9 bases aligning to TRBD1. V shed 4 bases, J shed 5 bases, and the junction held 5 bases outside the gene matches. The germline CDR1 and CDR2 sequences are DFQATT and SNEGSKA (reference sequence). CDR3 size: 13 residues. The chain's CDR3 is CSAKTGGRYGYTF. In DNA, the CDR3 is TGCAGTGCTAAGACAGGGGGAAGGTATGGCTACACCTTC.

J is TRBJ1-6 and V is TRBV20-1; D may be TRBD1 (6 bases). The CDR3 is 15 residues long. CDR1 and CDR2 (germline): DFQATT, SNEGSKA (reference sequence). V was cut by 1 base and J by 9 bases, with 16 bases left in between. CDR3 loop: CSARGTARGASPLHF. The CDR3 nucleotides read TGCAGTGCTAGAGGAACTGCCAGGGGTGCTTCACCCCTCCACTTT.

This sequence joins TRBV5-4 and TRBJ2-1; 7 bases map to TRBD2. The CDR3 has 16 residues. Germline values: CDR1 SGHNT, CDR2 YYREEE (reference sequence). Trimming cost V 7 bases and J 9 bases; bases outside gene matches: 19. DNA for the CDR3: TGTGCCAGCCGGCTGGTACCCGGCGGGAGAAATCGTGAGCAGTTCTTC. It specifies CASRLVPGGRNREQFF.

The chain couples TRBV15 to TRBJ2-1; weak D call: TRBD2 (6 bases). The CDR3 totals 13 residues. V lost 3 bases to trimming and J lost 7 bases, with 10 bases between them. Per the germline V gene, CDR1 is LNHNV and CDR2 is YYDKDF (reference sequence). The CDR3 sequence is CATSRGGTNEQFF. CDR3 DNA sequence: TGTGCCACCAGCAGGGGTGGGACTAATGAGCAGTTCTTC.

This clonotype was found a few times. The V and J genes are TRBV5-6 and TRBJ2-6, with unresolved D. The length of the CDR3 is 15 residues. The V end lost 4 bases, the J end lost 2 bases, and 10 bases lay between the germline ends. The germline CDR1 and CDR2 sequences are SGHDT and YYEEEE. The CDR3 DNA reads TGTGCCAGCAGCCCACGTGGGGCTGGGGCCAACGTCCTGACTTTC. It specifies CASSPRGAGANVLTF. Using reference TRBV5-6 and TRBJ2-6 for the parts outside the CDR3, the full variable domain is DAGVTQSPTHLIKTRGQQVTLRCSPKSGHDTVSWYQQALGQGPQFIFQYYEEEERQRGNFPDRFSGHQFPNYSSELNVNALLLGDSALYLCASSPRGAGANVLTFGAGSRLTVL.

J is TRBJ1-6 and V is TRBV5-1; 9 nucleotides match TRBD1. Germline CDR1 is SGHRS and CDR2 is YFSETQ. V gave up 4 bases and J gave up 11 bases; unmatched junction bases: 16. There are 17 residues in the CDR3. The CDR3 here is CASSLGSPGQGSPPLHF. The CDR3 bases are TGCGCCAGCAGCCTGGGGTCTCCGGGACAGGGTTCGCCACCCCTCCACTTT.

This sequence joins TRBV28 and TRBJ1-4; D is unresolved. Germline assignment: CDR1 MDHEN and CDR2 SYDVKM. The CDR3 has 14 amino acids. Trimming pared 5 bases from V and 5 bases from J, leaving 12 bases between. CDR3 in amino acids: CASSPPRDNEKLFF. Here the CDR3 DNA reads TGTGCCAGCAGTCCTCCCCGCGACAATGAAAAACTGTTTTTT.

CDR3 sequence: CSVIPRLGRSYNEQFF. In DNA form, the CDR3 reads TGCAGCGTGATACCCCGACTAGGAAGGTCATACAATGAGCAGTTCTTC. The rearrangement uses TRBV29-1 and TRBJ2-1, with D tentatively TRBD2 (6 bases). Germline V gene data show CDR1 as SQVTM and CDR2 as ANQGSEA. Deletions cut 6 bases from V and 4 bases from J, with 22 bases between. This CDR3 comprises 16 residues.

The genes are TRBV6-1 and TRBJ2-3; tentatively, D is TRBD1 (5 bases). The CDR3 runs 15 residues. Germline CDR1 MNHNS, CDR2 SASEGT. V was pared by 4 bases and J by 2 bases, with 13 bases between. CDR3 DNA: TGTGCCAGCAGTGTTATCGACAGATACACAGATACGCAGTATTTT. Its protein product is CASSVIDRYTDTQYF.

On this clonotype itself: Just one base apart from a much larger clone, this may be a read error. The CDR3 spells CASSYSSGSYNEQYF. The CDR3 nucleotides are TGTGCCAGCAGTTACTCTAGCGGGAGTTACAATGAGCAGTACTTC. This chain joins TRBV6-2 or TRBV6-3 and TRBJ2-7, with 9 nucleotides matching TRBD2. V gave up 0 bases and J gave up 7 bases; unmatched junction bases: 7. This CDR3 contains 15 residues. Germline CDR1 is MNHEY and CDR2 is SVGEGT.

A few counts support this clonotype. The chain uses TRBV7-9 and TRBJ1-2, with TRBD1 matching over 7 bases. Germline trimming cut 2 bases from V and 3 bases from J; bases unmatched to any gene: 3. The CDR3 is 14 amino acids. Germline V gene lookup returns CDR1 SEHNR and CDR2 FQNEAQ (reference sequence). CDR3 residues: CASSLPGQHYGYTF. As DNA, the CDR3 is TGTGCCAGCAGCTTACCGGGACAGCACTATGGCTACACCTTC. Together with reference TRBV7-9 and TRBJ1-2, the CDR3 gives the full variable domain: DTGVSQNPRHKITKRGQNVTFRCDPISEHNRLYWYRQTLGQGPEFLTYFQNEAQLEKSRLLSDRFSAERPKGSFSTLEIQRTEQGDSAMYLCASSLPGQHYGYTFGSGTRLTVV.

This clonotype was observed a handful of times. The chain is built from TRBV4-2 and TRBJ2-3, with 9 bases matching TRBD2. The CDR3 extends over 16 amino acids. V gave up 1 base and J gave up 1 base; unmatched junction bases: 3. CDR1 and CDR2 (germline): LGHNA, YNFKEQ. CDR3 in DNA: TGTGCCAGCAGCCAAGTAGCGGGGGCAGGCACAGATACGCAGTATTTT. Its protein product is CASSQVAGAGTDTQYF.

The rearrangement joins TRBV20-1 to TRBJ2-4; tentative D call: TRBD2 (6 bases). Trimming cost V 0 bases and J 9 bases, with 9 bases left between them. The CDR3 spans 12 residues. The germline CDR1 and CDR2 sequences are DFQATT and SNEGSKA (reference sequence). The CDR3 bases are TGCAGTGCTAGAGAGGGGGGAAGCATTCAGTACTTC. Encoded protein: CSAREGGSIQYF.

This clonotype has only a few counts. This chain links TRBV10-3 with TRBJ2-5, with TRBD1 matching over 10 bases. The CDR3 sequence is 13 residues long. V trimming: 5 bases; J trimming: 11 bases; junction bases outside the gene matches: 8. Germline V gene sequence: CDR1 ENHRY, CDR2 SYGVKD. The CDR3 here is CAISKTGGNEQYF. CDR3 nucleotide sequence: TGTGCCATCAGTAAGACAGGGGGCAATGAGCAGTACTTC.

This chain connects TRBV4-2 to TRBJ2-5; TRBD2 matches 10 bases. The CDR3 length is 16 residues. Unmatched junction bases numbered 2, after V lost 1 base and J lost 0 bases. CDR1 is LGHNA and CDR2 is YNFKEQ in the germline V gene. The chain's CDR3 is CASSQVLAGDQETQYF. CDR3 DNA sequence: TGTGCCAGCAGCCAAGTCCTAGCGGGGGACCAAGAGACCCAGTACTTC.